Included here is one T cell receptor beta chain sequence, with context. These data originate in a study of blood T cell repertoires in COVID-19. From germline, CDR1 is KGHDR and CDR2 SFDVKD. Trimming took off 4 bases at V and 11 bases at J, with 20 bases between the two ends. The CDR3 is 15 residues long. This table comes from immunoSEQ multiplex PCR, and its TCRdb copy is limited to in-frame clones, with some not included. The data hold more than 85,000 clones, with more than 85% observed a single time. J is TRBJ1-5 and V is TRBV24-1; a weak D match, TRBD1 (5 bases). The sample was peripheral blood. This receptor was taken from a man aged 50 to 60 with active or convalescent COVID-19. The CDR3 nucleotides are TGTGCCACCAGTGACGAGACCAGGGATGCCCAGACCCAGCATTTT. Translation: CATSDETRDAQTQHF.